This TCR beta chain was observed in a study of T-cell reconstitution after alpha-beta-depleted transplantation in children. General study findings and limits: Recipient T cells and thymic progenitors that survived were the source of the high TCRbeta diversity seen at day 60 in some patients. Where alpha-beta T cells came from about two months after transplant was reportedly several hundred expanded graft clones.

A TCRbeta library incorporating unique molecular identifiers was prepared. TCRdb re-analysed the PCR reads in MiXCR, keeping a single row per CDR3 protein. Of about 980,000 distinct CDR3 sequences in the sample, roughly 29% were seen once. The germline V gene has CDR1 SQVTM and CDR2 ANQGSEA. CDR3 length: 15 amino acids. V lost 3 bases and J 1 base, leaving 13 bases between the germline ends. This clonotype appeared a few times. Antigen specificity is unknown. This sample comprised PBMCs, mostly from graft donor cells, obtained 360 days after TCRalphabeta/CD19-depleted stem cell transplant. The chain employs TRBV29-1 and TRBJ2-4; D possibly corresponds to TRBD2 (5 bases). The TCR was taken from a boy less than two years old who had a stem cell transplant for SCID, so the T cells may come from the graft donor. As DNA, the CDR3 is TGCAGCGTTGAGGTGGTGAGGGTGGCCAAAAACATTCAGTACTTC. Translated, it gives CSVEVVRVAKNIQYF.